This entry concerns a single T cell receptor (beta chain). The antigen is unknown. The entry originates in a study of T-cell reconstitution after alpha-beta-depleted transplantation in children. Findings and limits, study-wide: T-cell numbers and diversity one year post-transplant derived largely from freshly generated T cells. Elevated TCRbeta diversity at day 60 was traced, in some patients, to surviving recipient T cells and thymic progenitors. About two months after transplant, alpha-beta T cells reportedly came from several hundred expanded graft clones.

V was clipped by 2 bases and J by 0 bases; unmatched bases: 4. Germline assignment: CDR1 LGHNA and CDR2 YNFKEQ. The CDR3 is 16 amino acids. Unique molecular identifiers were incorporated when the TCRbeta library was constructed. MiXCR, run by TCRdb on the PCR reads, gives a single entry per CDR3 protein. The sample records under 450,000 distinct CDR3 sequences, roughly 15% being singletons. J is TRBJ2-7 and V is TRBV4-2; the match to TRBD1 covers 10 bases. The sequencing used PBMCs, mostly from graft donor cells, collected 360 days after TCRalphabeta/CD19-depleted stem cell transplant. This receptor was taken from a boy under two years old who had a stem cell transplant for Wiskott-Aldrich syndrome, so the T cells may come from the graft donor. CDR3 amino acids: CASSQTGTGASYEQYF. The CDR3 nucleotides read TGTGCCAGCAGCCAAACCGGGACAGGGGCCTCCTACGAGCAGTACTTC.